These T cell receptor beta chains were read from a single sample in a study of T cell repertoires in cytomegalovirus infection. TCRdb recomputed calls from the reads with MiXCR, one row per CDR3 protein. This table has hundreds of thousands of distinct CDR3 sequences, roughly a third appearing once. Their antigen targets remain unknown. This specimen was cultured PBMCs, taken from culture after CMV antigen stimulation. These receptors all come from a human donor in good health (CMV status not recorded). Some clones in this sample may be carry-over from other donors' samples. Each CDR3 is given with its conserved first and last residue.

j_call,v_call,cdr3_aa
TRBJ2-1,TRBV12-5,CASGFRDGDYNEQFF
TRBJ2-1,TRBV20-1,CSATRLAAYNEQFF
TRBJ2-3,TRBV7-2,CASSLVGTTDTQYF
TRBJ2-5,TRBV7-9,CASRPTQGQETQYF
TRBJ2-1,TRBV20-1,CSATDNARNEQFF
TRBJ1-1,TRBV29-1,CSGGGRTEAFF
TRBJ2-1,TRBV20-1,CSARRAGGSYNEQFF
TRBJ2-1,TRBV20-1,CSARGLVSGGTYNEQFF
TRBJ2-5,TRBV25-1,CASRKGTQGTQYF
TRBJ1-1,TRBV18,CASSRGTMNTEAFF
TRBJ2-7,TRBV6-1,CASSLTSGLRGSSYEQYF
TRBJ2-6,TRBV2,CASRWGPGANVLTF
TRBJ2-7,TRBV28,CASSPGVGRPYEQYF
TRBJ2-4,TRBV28,CASSLWGGTRLAKNIQYF
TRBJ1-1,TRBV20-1,CSASVVNTEAFF
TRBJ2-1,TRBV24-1,CATSARETSGYNEQFF
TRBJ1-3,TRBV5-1,CASSLRGQSGNTIYF
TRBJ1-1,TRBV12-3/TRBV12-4,CASSPGGRLYGTEAFF
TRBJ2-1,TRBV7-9,CASSLGGRSDEQFF
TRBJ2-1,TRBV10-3,CAISSAGPYNEQFF
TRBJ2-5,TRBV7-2,CASSLGGRPGGNF
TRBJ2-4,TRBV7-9,CASSEVMGGHKNIQYF
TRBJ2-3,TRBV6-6,CASSSRTGGDTQYF
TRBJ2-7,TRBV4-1,CASREVPTRRNEQYF
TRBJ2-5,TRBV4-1,CASSPPLGVRQETQYF
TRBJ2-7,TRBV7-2,CASSFTGWEQYF
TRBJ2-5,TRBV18,CASSPRNNGRETQYF
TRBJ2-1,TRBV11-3,CASSLEGLAGGPSYNEQFF
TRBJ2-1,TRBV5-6,CASSLLAGGTYNEQFF
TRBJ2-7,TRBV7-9,CASSPSLGRLADNEQYF
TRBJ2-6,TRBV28,CASGSGQGAAGANVLTF
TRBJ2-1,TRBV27,CASAAKHLNEQFF
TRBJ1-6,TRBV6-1,CASSPGGSSYNSPLHF
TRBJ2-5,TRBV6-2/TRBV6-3,CASKRNPGTETQYF
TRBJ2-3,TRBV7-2,CASSSGLAGVADTQYF
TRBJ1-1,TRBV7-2,CASSSMNQNTEAFF
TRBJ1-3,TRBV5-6,CASWGMDPGNTIYF
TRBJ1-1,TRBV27,CASSSPGQGVLAFF
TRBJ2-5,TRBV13,CASSSTGLAETQYF
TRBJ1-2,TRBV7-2,CASSLGGQGMRGNGYTF
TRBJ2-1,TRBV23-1,CASSHEREGLEQFF
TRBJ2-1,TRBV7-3,CASSPMGGTTYNEQFF
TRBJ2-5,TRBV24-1,CATSDLGTREGRETQYF
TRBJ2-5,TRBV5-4,CASSFGLGGTETQYF
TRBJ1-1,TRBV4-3,CASSQELLQGTGGTEAFF
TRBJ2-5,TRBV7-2,CASSGLRGKETQYF
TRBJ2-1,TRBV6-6,CASSYHSESRYNEQFF
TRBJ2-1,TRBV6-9,CASSYGTSGRAEQFF
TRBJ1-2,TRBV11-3,CASSSGGAEGYTF
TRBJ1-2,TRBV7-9,CASSPGQEPDLYGYTF
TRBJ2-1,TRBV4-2,CASNLALAGTLSSYNEQFF
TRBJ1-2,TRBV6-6,CASSYSRGNYGYTF